These 27 T cell receptor beta chains originate from one sample sequenced in a study of blood T cell repertoires in COVID-19. The repertoire was sequenced with immunoSEQ multiplex PCR; TCRdb's copy has only in-frame clones and lacks some. The sample yields around 170,000 clones, about 82% seen once. The source material was PBMCs or T cells enriched from blood (not recorded which). These receptors were obtained from a woman in her 30s who had recovered from COVID-19.

This sequence joins TRBV19 and TRBJ1-1; perhaps TRBD1 as D (5 bases). V lost 2 bases and J 5 bases, leaving 12 bases between the germline ends. CDR3 length: 14 residues. The germline CDR1 and CDR2 sequences are LNHDA and SQIVND (reference sequence). The CDR3 nucleotides are TGTGCCAGTAGTATAACAGGAGGGAGGACTGAAGCTTTCTTT. Amino acid sequence: CASSITGGRTEAFF.

The chain has TRBV9 and TRBJ1-2, with D perhaps matching TRBD1 (6 bases). This CDR3 contains 15 residues. V shed 4 bases and J shed 4 bases, with 17 bases lying between them. CDR1 is SGDLS and CDR2 is YYNGEE in the germline V gene. The CDR3 DNA sequence: TGTGCCAGCAGCCCACAGGGTACGTTTGGCTATGGCTACACCTTC. Protein: CASSPQGTFGYGYTF.

This chain links TRBV11-3 with TRBJ2-7; TRBD2 matches 11 bases. V was clipped by 5 bases and J by 9 bases; unmatched bases: 9. The CDR3 runs to 14 residues. CDR1 and CDR2 (germline): SGHNT, YENEEA. The CDR3 is CASSPGGLAGGQYF. The CDR3 DNA is TGTGCCAGCAGCCCCGGAGGACTAGCGGGCGGGCAGTACTTC.

The rearrangement uses TRBV19 and TRBJ1-5, with 7 positions matching TRBD1. The junction had 8 bases not matched to a gene; V was cut back by 8 bases and J by 7 bases. CDR3 length equals 13 residues. CDR1 LNHDA and CDR2 SQIVND come from the germline V gene (reference sequence). In nucleotides, the CDR3 is TGTGCCAGTTCGATGGGACAGCACCAGCCCCAGCATTTT. Translating it yields CASSMGQHQPQHF.

This chain joins TRBV7-8 and TRBJ2-7, with 9 positions matching TRBD1. The junction had 5 bases not matched to a gene; V was cut back by 5 bases and J by 3 bases. CDR3 length equals 14 residues. Per germline, CDR1 SGHVS and CDR2 FQNEAQ. CDR3 sequence: CASSQDRGDYEQYF. CDR3 coding DNA: TGTGCCAGCAGCCAAGACAGGGGGGACTACGAGCAGTACTTC.

This chain links TRBV15 with TRBJ2-7; TRBD2 is a possible D gene (6 bases). The germline V gene has CDR1 LNHNV and CDR2 YYDKDF (reference sequence). Trimming took off 0 bases at V and 6 bases at J, with 12 bases between the two ends. This CDR3 spans 14 amino acids. The CDR3 protein is CATSRDTEGSEQYF. The CDR3 DNA reads TGTGCCACCAGCAGAGATACGGAGGGTAGCGAGCAGTACTTC.

The genes are TRBV7-3 and TRBJ2-5, with D perhaps matching TRBD1 (5 bases). Trimming stripped 3 bases from V and 5 bases from J, with 10 bases between. The CDR3 spans 13 residues. In germline, CDR1 is SGHTA, CDR2 FQGTGA. CDR3 amino acids: CASSFRKGETQYF. The CDR3 DNA follows: TGTGCCAGCAGCTTTCGGAAGGGGGAGACCCAGTACTTC.

The rearrangement uses TRBV6-5 and TRBJ2-7; D is unresolved. This CDR3 spans 12 amino acids. CDR1 is MNHEY, CDR2 SVGAGI, per germline. The V end was cut by 2 bases, the J end by 5 bases, with 7 bases between. The CDR3 coding sequence is TGTGCCAGCAGTTACAGAAGCGACGAGCAGTACTTC. Its protein product is CASSYRSDEQYF.

This clone was seen a single time. The chain links TRBV19 to TRBJ1-4; 8 nucleotides line up with TRBD1. CDR1 is LNHDA, CDR2 SQIVND, per germline (reference sequence). The CDR3 runs to 15 residues. J was trimmed by 2 bases and V by 6 bases; bases with no gene match: 5. The CDR3 DNA sequence: TGTGCCAGTAGCGAGACAGGGGTCACTAATGAAAAACTGTTTTTT. Protein: CASSETGVTNEKLFF.

CDR3 protein: CASSHHRGRDSPLHF. CDR3 in DNA: TGTGCCAGCAGCCATCACAGGGGACGGGATTCACCCCTCCACTTT. This chain links TRBV5-4 with TRBJ1-6; 7 bases are a match to TRBD1. CDR1 and CDR2 (germline): SGHNT, YYREEE (reference sequence). The CDR3 extends over 15 amino acids. V lost 4 bases and J lost 8; bases outside the gene matches: 9.

This rearrangement joins TRBV11-2 to TRBJ2-3; weak D call: TRBD1 (5 bases). Looked up from germline, CDR1 is SGHAT and CDR2 is FQNNGV. Trimming cost V 0 bases and J 4 bases, with 17 bases left between them. There are 17 residues in the CDR3. The CDR3 region is CASSLDFERQPSDTQYF. For the CDR3, the DNA is TGTGCCAGCAGCTTAGATTTCGAGCGACAGCCTTCAGATACGCAGTATTTT.

The V and J genes are TRBV28 and TRBJ1-5, with a possible D match to TRBD1 (5 bases). V was shortened by 7 bases and J by 0 bases, with 13 bases between the two germline ends. Germline CDR1 and CDR2: MDHEN and SYDVKM. There are 15 residues in the CDR3. CDR3 coding DNA: TGTGCCAGCATGGGGGGAGGTGGTAGCAATCAGCCCCAGCATTTT. This translates into CASMGGGGSNQPQHF.

V usage is TRBV4-1 and J usage is TRBJ2-7; D call uncertain. The length of the CDR3 is 12 residues. Trimming pared 6 bases from V and 3 bases from J, leaving 9 bases between. Per the germline V gene, CDR1 is MGHRA and CDR2 is YSYEKL. Here the CDR3 DNA reads TGCGCCAGCAGTAGCAGTATCTACGAGCAGTACTTC. It encodes CASSSSIYEQYF.

The gene calls are TRBV4-1 and TRBJ1-2; the D is unclear. The germline CDR1 and CDR2 sequences are MGHRA and YSYEKL. The CDR3 is 15 amino acids. V gave up 4 bases and J gave up 1 base, with 13 bases separating them. In nucleotides, the CDR3 is TGCGCCAGCAGCCCCCCGACGCGGATTAACTATGGCTACACCTTC. This gives the protein CASSPPTRINYGYTF.

This clone was seen only once. Additional DNA sequences in this sample encode the identical CDR3. The rearrangement links TRBV14 to TRBJ2-7, with 10 bases aligning to TRBD2. Trimming took 5 bases from V and 1 from J; bases not matched to a gene: 2. CDR1 and CDR2 (germline): SGHDN, FVKESK. This CDR3 has 14 amino acids. CDR3 residues: CASSVLAGSYEQYF. CDR3 coding DNA: TGTGCCAGCAGCGTACTAGCGGGATCCTACGAGCAGTACTTC.

The chain carries TRBV5-6 and TRBJ1-4, with 7 bases lining up with TRBD1. V was clipped by 4 bases and J by 4 bases; unmatched bases: 4. The CDR3 consists of 14 residues. The germline CDR1 and CDR2 sequences are SGHDT and YYEEEE. CDR3: CASSPGQNNEKLFF. Here the CDR3 DNA reads TGTGCCAGCAGCCCGGGACAGAATAATGAAAAACTGTTTTTT.

V is TRBV15 and J is TRBJ2-5, with D tentatively TRBD1 (6 bases). V was shortened by 3 bases and J by 4 bases, with 18 bases between the two germline ends. Germline assignment: CDR1 LNHNV and CDR2 YYDKDF (reference sequence). CDR3 length equals 16 residues. CDR3 nucleotide sequence: TGTGCCACCAGCAGGCACCCACAGGAAGGGGGAGAGACCCAGTACTTC. Its protein product is CATSRHPQEGGETQYF.

This clone was seen a handful of times. The CDR3 nucleotides are TGTGCTAGTGGTTCGCGACTAGCGGGAGATCACAATGAGCAGTTCTTC. Protein: CASGSRLAGDHNEQFF. The chain uses TRBV12-5 and TRBJ2-1, with 12 positions matching TRBD2. V dropped 4 bases and J dropped 5; count of bases not matched to a gene: 6. The CDR3 is 16 amino acids. Germline lookup yields CDR1 LGHNT and CDR2 FRNRAP.

This clone was detected once. The junction departs from germline at one end; a sequencing error may be responsible. The CDR3 loop is CYTRGNTEAFF. In nucleotides, the CDR3 is TGCTACACGAGGGGGAATACTGAAGCTTTCTTT. The chain recombines TRBV28 with TRBJ1-1; TRBD1 is a possible D gene (6 bases). This CDR3 spans 11 amino acids. Germline loops: CDR1 MDHEN, CDR2 SYDVKM.

The gene calls are TRBV7-9 and TRBJ1-5; TRBD1 is a possible D gene (5 bases). Per the germline V gene, CDR1 is SEHNR and CDR2 is FQNEAQ (reference sequence). The CDR3 is 13 residues long. V lost 5 bases, J lost 6 bases, and 11 bases lay in between. The CDR3 bases are TGTGCCAGCAGCCATGGGGGGGGTCAGCCCCAGCATTTT. This sequence encodes CASSHGGGQPQHF.

V is TRBV3-1 (or the pseudogene TRBV3-2) and J is TRBJ2-3; 7 bases fit TRBD2. J lost 5 bases, V lost 1 base, and 6 bases had no gene match. This CDR3 has 15 amino acids. The germline V gene has CDR1 LGHDT and CDR2 YNNKEL (reference sequence). The CDR3: CASSQGGLVIDTQYF. DNA for the CDR3: TGTGCCAGCAGCCAAGGTGGACTAGTCATAGATACGCAGTATTTT.

The chain employs TRBV6-5 and TRBJ1-2, with TRBD1 as a possible D gene (5 bases). The germline CDR1 and CDR2 sequences are MNHEY and SVGAGI. CDR3 length: 14 amino acids. V lost 5 bases, J lost 4 bases, and 14 bases lay in between. The CDR3 spells CASSPQGSGYGYTF. For the CDR3, the DNA is TGTGCCAGCAGTCCTCAGGGCTCGGGCTATGGCTACACCTTC.

V is TRBV6-5 and J is TRBJ2-2, with D tentatively TRBD2 (5 bases). The CDR3 extends over 14 amino acids. Germline V CDR1 and CDR2: MNHEY, SVGAGI. The V end lost 6 bases, the J end lost 3 bases, and 11 bases lay between the germline ends. CDR3 protein: CASRAGIDTGELFF. CDR3 nucleotide sequence: TGTGCCAGCAGAGCCGGGATCGACACCGGGGAGCTGTTTTTT.

The CDR3 DNA follows: TGTGCCAGCTCACCTGGTCTAGCGGGAGTGTTAAGAGATACGCAGTATTTT. The encoded protein is CASSPGLAGVLRDTQYF. The chain couples TRBV18 to TRBJ2-3, with 10 nucleotides matching TRBD2. There are 17 residues in the CDR3. V shed 3 bases, J shed 5 bases, and the junction held 11 bases outside the gene matches. CDR1 and CDR2 from the germline V gene are KGHSH and LQKENI.

The chain combines TRBV28 with TRBJ2-7; possible D gene TRBD1, 6 bases. The V gene's germline CDR1 is MDHEN and CDR2 SYDVKM. Trimming left V 6 bases short and J 3 bases short, with 15 bases between. The CDR3 totals 14 residues. DNA of the CDR3: TGTGCCAGCAGGGGGAACAGGGTTTACTACGAGCAGTACTTC. Protein product: CASRGNRVYYEQYF.

V gene TRBV19 combines with J gene TRBJ2-5, with unresolved D. V lost 6 bases, J lost 5 bases, and 16 bases lay in between. CDR1 and CDR2 (germline): LNHDA, SQIVND (reference sequence). CDR3 size: 14 residues. The CDR3 DNA follows: TGTGCCAGTAGCGAGACTTCAACACGGGAGACCCAGTACTTC. Translated, it gives CASSETSTRETQYF.

This sequence joins TRBV2 and TRBJ2-7; D possibly corresponds to TRBD1 (6 bases). V dropped 7 bases and J dropped 0 bases, with 10 bases sitting between them. Germline V gene lookup returns CDR1 SNHLY and CDR2 FYNNEI. This CDR3 is built from 13 residues. CDR3 bases: TGTGCCAGCAAGACAGGATTCTCCTACGAGCAGTACTTC. Amino acid sequence: CASKTGFSYEQYF. The full variable domain, its missing parts supplied by reference TRBV2 and TRBJ2-7, is EPEVTQTPSHQVTQMGQEVILRCVPISNHLYFYWYRQILGQKVEFLVSFYNNEISEKSEIFDDQFSVERPDGSNFTLKIRSTKLEDSAMYFCASKTGFSYEQYFGPGTRLTVT.